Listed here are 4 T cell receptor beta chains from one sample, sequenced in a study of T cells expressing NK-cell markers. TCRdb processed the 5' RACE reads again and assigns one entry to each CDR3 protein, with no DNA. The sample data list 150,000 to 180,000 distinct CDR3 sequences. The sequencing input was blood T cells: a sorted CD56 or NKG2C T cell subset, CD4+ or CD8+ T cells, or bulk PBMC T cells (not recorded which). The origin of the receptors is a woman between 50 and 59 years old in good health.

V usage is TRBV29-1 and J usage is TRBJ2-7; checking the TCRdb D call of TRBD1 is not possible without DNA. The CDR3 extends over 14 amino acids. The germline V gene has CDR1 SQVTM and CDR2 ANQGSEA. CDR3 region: CSVEAPGQPYEQYF.

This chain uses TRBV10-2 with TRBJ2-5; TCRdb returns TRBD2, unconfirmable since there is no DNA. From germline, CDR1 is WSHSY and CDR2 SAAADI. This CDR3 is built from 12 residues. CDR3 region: CASSDPRETQYF.

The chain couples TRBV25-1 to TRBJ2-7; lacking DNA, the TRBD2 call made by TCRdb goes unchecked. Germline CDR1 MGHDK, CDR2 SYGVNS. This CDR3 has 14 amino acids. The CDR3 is CASSDGEAGDAQYF.

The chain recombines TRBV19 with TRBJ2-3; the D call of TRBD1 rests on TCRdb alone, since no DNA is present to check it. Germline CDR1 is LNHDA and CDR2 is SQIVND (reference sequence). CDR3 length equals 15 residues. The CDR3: CASKIAGPSTDTQYF.